This TCR beta chain is from a study of a mutant IDH1 vaccine in newly diagnosed glioma. Study details: Previous treatment comprised radiotherapy, temozolomide, or both, mostly both.

Noted time point: week 35, safety follow-up. Vaccination used 300 ug of mutant IDH1 20-mer peptide per dose, with topical imiquimod. Astrocytomas found in donors were new, WHO grade 3 or 4, IDH1-mutant and ATRX-lost. As regards this clone: Antigen: not known.

The V gene lost 0 bases and the J gene lost 1 base, with 10 bases spanning the gap. The CDR3 is 17 amino acids. Germline CDR1 and CDR2: SGHVS and FNYEAQ. Libraries were prepared by immunoSEQ multiplex PCR; TCRdb keeps only in-frame clonotypes and omits some of them. The table includes 25,000 to 30,000 clones, roughly 82% detected once. This TCR came from a man aged 50-59 years with glioma. Sequencing was performed on PBMCs, taken from a glioma patient whose treatment included an IDH1 peptide vaccine. J is TRBJ2-6 and V is TRBV7-6; D remains ambiguous. The CDR3 loop is CASSLALAGSGANVLTF. CDR3 nucleotide sequence: TGTGCCAGCAGCTTAGCGTTGGCCGGTTCTGGGGCCAACGTCCTGACTTTC. The full variable domain, rest sourced from reference TRBV7-6 and TRBJ2-6, is GAGVSQSPRYKVTKRGQDVALRCDPISGHVSLYWYRQALGQGPEFLTYFNYEAQQDKSGLPNDRFSAERPEGSISTLTIQRTEQRDSAMYRCASSLALAGSGANVLTFGAGSRLTVL.